The sequence of this T cell receptor beta chain was determined in a study of cytomegalovirus exposure and HLA in healthy donors. The method was immunoSEQ multiplex PCR; TCRdb's version includes in-frame clones alone and lacks a portion of them. In the table there are roughly 140,000 clones, about 88% of which are singletons. The J segment lost 1 base and the V segment lost 0 bases, leaving 11 bases of the junction unmatched. Germline V gene lookup returns CDR1 LGHNA and CDR2 YNFKEQ. The CDR3 totals 18 residues. Sequenced material: PBMCs. This TCR came from a young man in good health and CMV-seropositive. The genes are TRBV4-2 and TRBJ1-1; TRBD1 matches 7 bases. CDR3 in amino acids: CASSQDLNGDRRNTEAFF. The CDR3 region has the DNA TGTGCCAGCAGCCAAGATCTGAACGGGGACAGAAGGAACACTGAAGCTTTCTTT.